This TCR beta chain comes out of a study of T cells after posttransplantation cyclophosphamide. Notes on the study in general: TRB overlap between skin or GI tissue T cells and blood was limited.

The CDR3 runs 15 residues. Germline V gives CDR1 SGHTA, CDR2 FQGNSA. Germline trimming cut 5 bases from V and 1 base from J; bases unmatched to any gene: 8. Here immunoSEQ multiplex PCR was the method, and the copy in TCRdb shows in-frame clones only, minus some. The sample shows 2,000 to 2,500 clones, none of them appearing just once. Within the sample, this clone is medium-sized. Its specificity is unknown. Busulfan-fludarabine conditioning, marrow transplant, and cyclophosphamide on days +3 and +4 were administered. The clonotype was recovered from an older female patient who received an allogeneic stem cell transplant from an unrelated donor, was CMV-positive, and had acute GVHD only. The graft donor may have contributed some T cells. The chain recombines TRBV7-2 with TRBJ2-7, with TRBD1 matching over 7 bases. Sample: PBMCs, taken after an allogeneic stem cell transplant with post-transplant cyclophosphamide. CDR3 sequence (DNA): TGTGCCAGCAGCAAACAGGGGCTCTTTTCCTACGAGCAGTACTTC. As protein: CASSKQGLFSYEQYF.